The 15 T cell receptor beta chains below come from one sample, sequenced in a study of somatic mutations in cytotoxic T cells in rheumatoid arthritis (dated by TCRdb to the late 2010s). Library preparation employed the immunoSEQ multiplex PCR assay. Not all clones reach the TCRdb copy of this immuneACCESS table, which keeps in-frame sequences only. Checked studies attribute under half of the gap to unresolved V genes and leave the rest unexplained. A total of about 25,000 clones appear in this sample, just under 75% of them only once. The ten top clones hold roughly 9.9% of the sample. Specimen: CD8+ T cells sorted from blood. The receptors derive from a woman under 30 in good health.

The chain carries TRBV19 and TRBJ2-1; D is ambiguous. Germline CDR1 LNHDA, CDR2 SQIVND (reference sequence). The CDR3 covers 14 residues. Between the trimmed V and J ends, which lost 5 bases and 4 bases, there was a span of 12 bases. CDR3 residues: CASSPQISYNEQFF. The CDR3 DNA reads TGTGCCAGTAGTCCACAGATTTCTTACAATGAGCAGTTCTTC. The whole variable domain, remainder taken from reference TRBV19 and TRBJ2-1, is DGGITQSPKYLFRKEGQNVTLSCEQNLNHDAMYWYRQDPGQGLRLIYYSQIVNDFQKGDIAEGYSVSREKKESFPLTVTSAQKNPTAFYLCASSPQISYNEQFFGPGTRLTVL.

The gene calls are TRBV4-1 and TRBJ2-3; D gene unclear. Looked up from germline, CDR1 is MGHRA and CDR2 is YSYEKL. With 7 bases removed from V and 3 bases from J, the gap between germline ends came to 14 bases. The length of the CDR3 is 14 residues. CDR3 in DNA: TGCGCCAGCACCCCTCGGGCTGGGACAGATACGCAGTATTTT. Translated, it gives CASTPRAGTDTQYF.

The chain recombines TRBV5-1 with TRBJ1-1; a possible D gene is TRBD1 (5 bases). Germline V gene data show CDR1 as SGHRS and CDR2 as YFSETQ. The CDR3 totals 14 residues. The germline V and J ends were trimmed by 1 base and 4 bases, with 11 bases remaining between them. The CDR3 sequence is CASSLSGGGTEAFF. CDR3 nucleotide sequence: TGCGCCAGCAGCTTGTCTGGGGGGGGCACTGAAGCTTTCTTT.

This clone was observed a few times. The CDR3 loop reads CASSEVGNNSPLHF. DNA for the CDR3: TGTGCCAGCAGTGAAGTCGGGAATAATTCACCCCTCCACTTT. The chain couples TRBV2 to TRBJ1-6; no clear D gene. The CDR3 runs 14 residues. Germline CDR1 reads SNHLY; CDR2 reads FYNNEI. V was cut by 1 base and J by 5 bases, with 6 bases left in between.

The V and J genes are TRBV6-1 and TRBJ2-7; 8 bases fit TRBD2. The CDR3 spans 14 residues. From germline, CDR1 is MNHNS and CDR2 SASEGT. V shed 6 bases and J 3 bases; nucleotides not matched to a gene: 7. CDR3 nucleotides: TGTGCCAGCAGGTCGACTAGCGTGCACTACGAGCAGTACTTC. It is translated as CASRSTSVHYEQYF.

The V gene is TRBV4-1, the J gene TRBJ1-6, with TRBD1 matching over 7 bases. This CDR3 is built from 14 residues. V shed 4 bases, J shed 7 bases, and the junction held 4 bases outside the gene matches. The germline V gene encodes CDR1 MGHRA and CDR2 YSYEKL. CDR3 coding DNA: TGCGCCAGCAGCCTTGGGACAGAGAATTCACCCCTCCACTTT. Its translation: CASSLGTENSPLHF.

The chain links TRBV27 to TRBJ1-6; tentative D call: TRBD1 (5 bases). The CDR3 has 13 residues. Germline values: CDR1 MNHEY, CDR2 SMNVEV (reference sequence). V was pared by 3 bases and J by 10 bases, with 10 bases between. The CDR3 protein is CASSLGGGSPLHF. The CDR3 DNA reads as TGTGCCAGCAGTTTGGGGGGTGGGTCACCCCTCCACTTT.

The V gene is TRBV5-8, the J gene TRBJ2-4; D is ambiguous. V dropped 0 bases and J dropped 8 bases, with 12 bases sitting between them. CDR1 is SGHTS, CDR2 YDEGEE, per germline. This CDR3 has 14 residues. In DNA form, the CDR3 reads TGTGCCAGCAGCTTGGGTATGGGTGAGGACATTCAGTACTTC. It is translated as CASSLGMGEDIQYF.

In this sample, this clone turned up a few times. The chain combines TRBV11-2 with TRBJ2-7; D not resolved. This CDR3 has 13 residues. Trimming took off 5 bases at V and 0 bases at J, with 8 bases between the two ends. In germline, CDR1 is SGHAT, CDR2 FQNNGV. CDR3 bases: TGTGCCAGCAGCCCCCGGAGCTCCTACGAGCAGTACGTC. Translation gives CASSPRSSYEQYV.

In its sample, this clone was seen a few times. The chain has TRBV7-2 and TRBJ2-2; D is undetermined. The V end lost 5 bases, the J end lost 5 bases, and 6 bases lay between the germline ends. Germline CDR1 SGHTA, CDR2 FQGNSA. The length of the CDR3 is 12 residues. The CDR3 DNA sequence: TGTGCCAGCAGCCCATTTACCGGGGAGCTGTTTTTT. This encodes CASSPFTGELFF.

This chain joins TRBV7-6 and TRBJ2-2, with D possibly TRBD2 on 5 matching bases. Trimming removed 5 bases from V and 6 bases from J, with 10 bases in between. This CDR3 contains 13 residues. Germline assignment: CDR1 SGHVS and CDR2 FNYEAQ. The CDR3 loop reads CASSTLVSGELFF. Here the CDR3 DNA reads TGTGCCAGCAGCACACTAGTCTCCGGGGAGCTGTTTTTT.

This clone has only one observation. The rearrangement joins TRBV7-9 to TRBJ1-5; 9 bases match TRBD1. The germline CDR1 and CDR2 sequences are SEHNR and FQNEAQ (reference sequence). CDR3 size: 17 residues. J gave up 0 bases and V 4 bases, and 7 bases lay outside the gene matches. The CDR3 nucleotides read TGTGCCAGCAGCTCCGGGACAGGGTTCGATAGCAATCAGCCCCAGCATTTT. This gives the protein CASSSGTGFDSNQPQHF.

This clone appeared once. The rearrangement links TRBV11-2 to TRBJ2-5; tentative D call: TRBD2 (5 bases). V lost 6 bases and J 0 bases, leaving 11 bases between the germline ends. This CDR3 is 14 amino acids long. Germline V gene lookup returns CDR1 SGHAT and CDR2 FQNNGV. This chain's CDR3 is CASRVTGDQETQYF. In DNA form, the CDR3 reads TGTGCCAGCAGGGTAACCGGGGACCAAGAGACCCAGTACTTC. Supplemented by reference TRBV11-2 and TRBJ2-5, the full variable domain reads EAGVAQSPRYKIIEKRQSVAFWCNPISGHATLYWYQQILGQGPKLLIQFQNNGVVDDSQLPKDRFSAERLKGVDSTLKIQPAKLEDSAVYLCASRVTGDQETQYFGPGTRLLVL.

This chain uses TRBV6-5 with TRBJ1-2; D remains ambiguous. Per the germline V gene, CDR1 is MNHEY and CDR2 is SVGAGI. Trimming pared 2 bases from V and 2 bases from J, leaving 6 bases between. CDR3 length equals 13 residues. This CDR3 reads CASSYGPNYGYTF. The CDR3 DNA sequence: TGTGCCAGCAGTTACGGGCCGAACTATGGCTACACCTTC.

The gene calls are TRBV19 and TRBJ2-1; D uncertain. Trimming pared 3 bases from V and 7 bases from J, leaving 16 bases between. Looked up from germline, CDR1 is LNHDA and CDR2 is SQIVND (reference sequence). This CDR3 region has 15 residues. Written as DNA, the CDR3 is TGTGCCAGTAGTATCACGGGTGCCCAACCAAATGAGCAGTTCTTC. This translates into CASSITGAQPNEQFF.